This entry describes one TCR beta chain. This specimen comes from a study of blood T cell repertoires in COVID-19. About the research overall: Researchers got acute and convalescent COVID-19 samples from the United States, Italy and Spain. Sample material is recorded as cDNA or gDNA derived from T cells, B-cell-depleted T cells, or PBMCs.

Methods used by the authors: Nucleated cell number was recorded as an estimate derived from reference gene primer amplification. Clones were sequenced by immunoSEQ multiplex PCR, and TCRdb holds only the in-frame ones, with some missing. V and J calls and clone size come straight from that table; D and trimming were deduced from the DNA. The data hold 60,000 to 70,000 clones, with 88% observed a single time. Enrolment of Seattle patients took place during active infection, and they were followed longitudinally. The sequence was collected from a woman aged 60 to 75 with COVID-19, enrolled during active disease. The sequenced sample consisted of peripheral blood.

CDR3 DNA: TGTGCCAGCAGCGTGCAGCCGGGACAGGGTTACTCACCCCTCCACTTT. Protein product: CASSVQPGQGYSPLHF. The V gene is TRBV9, the J gene TRBJ1-6; TRBD1 agrees at 9 bases. The CDR3 runs 16 residues. Losses at the gene ends were 2 bases for V and 10 bases for J; bases not matched to a gene: 10. Per the germline V gene, CDR1 is SGDLS and CDR2 is YYNGEE.